The 9 T cell receptor beta chains below were found in one sample sequenced in a study of blood T cell repertoires in COVID-19. The method was immunoSEQ multiplex PCR; TCRdb's version includes in-frame clones alone and lacks a portion of them. The sample yields roughly 290,000 clones, 70% to 90% seen once. The sequencing sample was made of PBMCs or T cells enriched from blood (not recorded which). Receptor source: a young woman who had recovered from COVID-19.

The rearrangement links TRBV28 to TRBJ1-5; possibly TRBD1 for D (5 bases). The germline V gene encodes CDR1 MDHEN and CDR2 SYDVKM. The CDR3 consists of 12 residues. The V end was cut by 5 bases, the J end by 5 bases, with 7 bases between. CDR3: CASSIRDQPQHF. The CDR3 DNA follows: TGTGCCAGCAGTATCAGGGATCAGCCCCAGCATTTT.

The chain is built from TRBV19 and TRBJ1-6, with TRBD1 matching 11 bases. Germline-derived CDR1 and CDR2 are LNHDA and SQIVND (reference sequence). The junction had 5 bases not matched to a gene; V was cut back by 5 bases and J by 5 bases. The CDR3 length is 16 residues. CDR3 residues: CASSLRTGGHNSPLHF. CDR3 DNA sequence: TGTGCCAGTAGTCTCCGGACAGGGGGCCATAATTCACCCCTCCACTTT. Combining the CDR3 with reference TRBV19 and TRBJ1-6 gives the whole variable domain DGGITQSPKYLFRKEGQNVTLSCEQNLNHDAMYWYRQDPGQGLRLIYYSQIVNDFQKGDIAEGYSVSREKKESFPLTVTSAQKNPTAFYLCASSLRTGGHNSPLHFGNGTRLTVT.

This clone counts as medium-sized (0.01 to 0.1%). V usage is TRBV3-1 (or the pseudogene TRBV3-2) and J usage is TRBJ1-4; 9 bases match TRBD1. The CDR3 is 16 amino acids. After removal of 4 bases from V and 8 bases from J, the junction contained 11 bases not matched to a gene. CDR1 and CDR2 (germline): LGHDT, YNNKEL (reference sequence). The DNA for the CDR3 is TGTGCCAGCAGCCTTCGTCCCGGGACAGGGAGGGAAAAACTGTTTTTT. It is translated as CASSLRPGTGREKLFF.

This clone was seen only once. The chain carries TRBV3-1 (or the pseudogene TRBV3-2) and TRBJ2-1; 8 bases are shared with TRBD2. The CDR3 covers 17 residues. Trimming took 1 base from V and 10 from J; bases not matched to a gene: 15. From germline, CDR1 is LGHDT and CDR2 YNNKEL (reference sequence). CDR3 in amino acids: CASSQAFSGGADGEQFF. CDR3 nucleotide sequence: TGTGCCAGCAGCCAAGCATTTTCCGGGGGGGCGGACGGGGAGCAGTTCTTC.

The rearrangement uses TRBV28 and TRBJ1-1, with D unclear. Germline V gives CDR1 MDHEN, CDR2 SYDVKM. Trimming stripped 3 bases from V and 0 bases from J, with 8 bases between. The CDR3 is made up of 14 amino acids. DNA of the CDR3: TGTGCCAGCAGTTTGAAGCTGATGAACACTGAAGCTTTCTTT. Encoded protein: CASSLKLMNTEAFF.

The chain carries TRBV29-1 and TRBJ1-3, with 7 bases lining up with TRBD1. With 6 bases clipped from V and 0 bases from J, the junction kept 5 bases outside the gene matches. CDR3 length equals 14 residues. CDR1 is SQVTM, CDR2 ANQGSEA, per germline. CDR3 sequence: CSVLQGTSGNTIYF. The CDR3 DNA reads as TGCAGCGTCTTACAGGGGACCTCTGGAAACACCATATATTTT.

The chain couples TRBV18 to TRBJ1-2; the D gene is possibly TRBD1 (5 bases). Germline V gives CDR1 KGHSH, CDR2 LQKENI. V gave up 0 bases and J gave up 6 bases, with 11 bases separating them. The CDR3 is made up of 14 amino acids. The CDR3 is CASSPPLGPHGYTF. As DNA, the CDR3 is TGTGCCAGCTCACCACCGCTGGGGCCCCATGGCTACACCTTC.

The rearrangement joins TRBV3-1 (or the pseudogene TRBV3-2) to TRBJ1-1; no clear D. Germline values: CDR1 LGHDT, CDR2 YNNKEL (reference sequence). The CDR3 consists of 15 residues. V lost 0 bases and J lost 6, with 14 bases in between. The CDR3 here is CASSQEMARRAEAFF. The CDR3 DNA sequence: TGTGCCAGCAGCCAAGAGATGGCTCGACGGGCTGAAGCTTTCTTT.

The V and J genes are TRBV3-1 (or the pseudogene TRBV3-2) and TRBJ2-5; D might be TRBD2 (5 bases). Per germline, CDR1 LGHDT and CDR2 YNNKEL (reference sequence). The CDR3 is made up of 15 amino acids. V lost 3 bases and J 3 bases, leaving 14 bases between the germline ends. The DNA of the CDR3 is TGTGCCAGCAGCCACAGACGGACTTGGGAAGAGACCCAGTACTTC. Its protein product is CASSHRRTWEETQYF.